This TCR beta chain appears in the sequencing data of a study of OX40 agonist ivuxolimab in advanced cancers. Regarding the study in general: The costimulatory receptor OX40 (CD134) was targeted by ivuxolimab, a fully human IgG2 agonistic monoclonal antibody. Partial responses were achieved by three dose-escalation patients, of whom one had hepatocellular carcinoma and two had cutaneous melanoma. The paper covers the monotherapy dose-escalation part of the phase I ivuxolimab trial, which included N ≈ 57 patients. Of the approximately 50 dose-escalation patients, hepatocellular carcinoma was present in approximately 20, melanoma in around 15, renal cell carcinoma in 9 and head and neck cancer in 9. Patients were allowed to have had prior anti-PD-1, anti-PD-L1 or anti-CTLA-4 therapy, and approximately 39% of the dose-escalation patients had been treated with checkpoint inhibitors. Peripheral TCRbeta sequencing was intended to test whether TCR sequence diversity was altered and clonal T-cell expansion was caused by ivuxolimab. Intravenous ivuxolimab was administered to patients every 2 weeks at six dose levels: 0.01, 0.1, 0.3, 1.5, 3 and 10 mg/kg. The dose-escalation cohort was 82.7% male with a mean age of about 58 years, ranging from roughly 23 to 85.

Patients with autoimmune disease history or receiving systemic immunosuppression were excluded from the trial. Peripheral blood for TCR sequencing was collected from all dose cohorts at baseline, on cycle 4 day 1, and on cycle 7 day 1. Samples were obtained from an open-label, multicenter, first-in-human phase I dose-escalation trial of ivuxolimab. Adults with locally advanced or metastatic melanoma, renal cell, hepatocellular, or head and neck squamous cell carcinoma were enrolled in the trial. CD4+ and CD8+ T cells were sorted separately from peripheral blood before TCR sequencing. Per the germline V gene, MGHRA is the CDR1 and YSYEKL is the CDR2. The CDR3 runs 15 amino acids, cysteine and phenylalanine included. Left in the record is the CDR3 DNA by itself, 45 bases read in frame from the first base. V is reduced by 4 bases and J by 1 base, leaving a spacing of 13 bases between them. For sequencing of the TCRbeta CDR3 region, genomic DNA was extracted from the sorted cells. The immunoSEQ Assay was used for sequencing of TCRbeta CDR3 regions. The source is immuneACCESS, and TCRdb retained only in-frame sequences with V and J called. Part of the clones is not carried over; for the studies checked, unresolved V genes explain less than half of this, and the remainder is unexplained. Recorded for this sample are 30,000 to 40,000 clones; roughly 87% of them occurred a single time. The ten top clones hold approximately 26% of the sample.

Results the study describes overall, beyond this receptor: After ivuxolimab, CD8+ T cells had more expanded clones than CD4+ T cells on average. In partial responders in the 0.1-3.0 mg/kg groups, normalized peripheral clonal expansion was found to be among the lowest, especially among CD8+ T cells. Low levels of normalized T-cell clonal expansion were also seen in some patients who did not respond. Antigen specificity was not determined for the clonally expanded peripheral T cells. At doses of 0.1 to 3.0 mg/kg, clonal expansion of both CD4+ and CD8+ blood T cells was observed from baseline to week 6.

This clone is a singleton in its sample. Its antigen has not been determined. Base qualities are not recorded, but no much larger clone differs from it by a single base. This receptor was taken from an adult with an advanced solid tumor such as melanoma, head and neck, liver or kidney cancer. Sequencing was performed on CD4+ or CD8+ T cells sorted from blood, taken in a trial of the OX40 agonist ivuxolimab. This chain is built from TRBV4-1 and TRBJ1-1, with the D gene not confidently named. The CDR3 corresponds to CASSLGPPGNTEAFF. The nucleotide sequence is given as TGCGCCAGCAGCCTCGGACCCCCGGGGAACACTGAAGCTTTCTTT.